This is a list of T cell receptor beta chains from one sample in a study of molecular identifiers for immune sequencing clone quantification. Via MiXCR, TCRdb re-called the PCR reads, giving one row per CDR3 protein. The sample has some 40,000 distinct CDR3 sequences, around a sixth seen once. The sample was naive CD8+ T cells from blood, with Jurkat cell RNA spiked in. The receptors stem from a human donor in good health. Some libraries in this study had Jurkat cell RNA spiked in. Both conserved end residues are part of each CDR3. A D gene is named only where the DNA matches it firmly. Size is omitted from some rows. Given values are once, few, many or a class for expanded clones.

D	V	size	J	CDR3	DNA
TRBD2	TRBV27	few	TRBJ2-7	CASKWTSGREQYF	TGTGCCAGCAAGTGGACTAGCGGTCGCGAGCAGTACTTC
TRBD2	TRBV7-3	many	TRBJ2-3	CASSSTSGARSTQYF	TGTGCCAGCAGCTCGACTAGCGGGGCCAGGTCGACGCAGTATTTT
-	TRBV5-1	few	TRBJ2-1	CASSLQAGALSYNEQFF	TGCGCCAGCAGCTTGCAGGCCGGGGCCCTCTCCTACAATGAGCAGTTCTTC
TRBD1	TRBV19	many	TRBJ2-2	CASSPGQGAFLGELFF	TGTGCCAGTAGTCCAGGACAGGGGGCGTTTTTGGGGGAGCTGTTTTTT
-	TRBV10-2	few	TRBJ2-7	CASMEGVYEQYF	TGCGCCAGCATGGAGGGGGTCTACGAGCAGTACTTC
-	TRBV20-1	-	TRBJ2-3	CSARDPQTDAQYF	TGCAGTGCTAGAGATCCCCAGACAGATGCGCAGTATTTT
-	TRBV7-6	many	TRBJ1-3	CASSNHAGGRGNTIYF	TGTGCCAGCAGCAACCACGCCGGGGGGCGAGGAAACACCATATATTTT
-	TRBV7-6	many	TRBJ2-3	CASSLGGGRTDTQYF	TGTGCCAGCAGCTTAGGAGGGGGACGCACAGATACGCAGTATTTT
-	TRBV7-9	-	TRBJ2-4	CASSLAQEDKGLAKNIQYF	TGTGCCAGCAGCTTAGCGCAGGAGGACAAGGGACTAGCCAAAAACATTCAGTACTTC
-	TRBV13	many	TRBJ2-5	CASSVTKETQYF	TGTGCCAGCAGCGTGACGAAAGAGACCCAGTACTTC
TRBD1	TRBV6-2/TRBV6-3	many	TRBJ2-2	CASSYPGTGRRVGELFF	TGTGCCAGCAGTTACCCCGGGACAGGGAGACGTGTCGGGGAGCTGTTTTTT
-	TRBV7-2	many	TRBJ2-5	CASSLAPGQGRQTQYF	TGTGCCAGCAGCCTAGCCCCCGGGCAGGGCAGACAGACCCAGTACTTC
TRBD1	TRBV11-2	many	TRBJ1-1	CASSSGQGGTEAFF	TGTGCCAGCAGCTCAGGACAGGGGGGCACTGAAGCTTTCTTT
TRBD1	TRBV5-8	-	TRBJ1-5	CASNPLGGQGFRRNQPQHF	TGTGCCAGCAACCCCCTGGGGGGACAGGGATTTAGGCGCAATCAGCCCCAGCATTTT
TRBD1	TRBV4-3	few	TRBJ2-7	CASSQEIGTGSYEQYF	TGCGCCAGCAGCCAAGAAATCGGGACAGGATCCTACGAGCAGTACTTC